Described below is a single T cell receptor (beta chain) sequence and its context. The antigen this receptor binds is unknown. Qualities for individual bases were not recorded, and no much larger clone is one base off. This sample is part of a study of shared clonotypes between healthy human individuals (dated by TCRdb to about 2020). Looking at the study overall: The cohort comprised a couple of women and a few men aged 18 to 49 years. Each donor's leukapheresis produced roughly between roughly 0.85 and 9.5 billion PBMCs. For each donor, CD4 naive and CD4 memory were each given three plates, CD8 naive was given two plates, and CD8 memory was given one plate. To increase sequencing depth and limit assay-specific biases, TCR repertoire library preparation and sequencing were carried out by different laboratories using diverse techniques. To estimate repertoire size and how much clonotype sharing occurs between individuals, the study deeply sequenced the blood TCR repertoires of several healthy adults.

In the germline V gene (reference sequence), CDR1 corresponds to SGHKS and CDR2 to YYEKEE. At the junction V is shortened by 3 bases and J by 7 bases, with 10 bases in between. Including cysteine and phenylalanine, the CDR3 has 12 amino acids. The read is trimmed to its CDR3 DNA, 36 bases read in frame from base 1. TCR CDR3 regions were amplified from genomic DNA by multiplex PCR using the deep immunoSEQ assay. Extracted genomic DNA from each cell subset was distributed evenly across all wells of several immunoSEQ 96-well plates, and each plate was treated as a replicate. Each replicate PCR for sorted subsets received 150 to 250 ng genomic DNA, equal to 30,000 or so T cell genomes. The purified libraries were quantified using a Qubit 3.0 fluorometer, sized with a Bioanalyzer 2100, and then quantified again using the KAPA Library Quantification kit. A separate single-read 150-cycle Illumina NextSeq 550 flow cell was used to sequence each immunoSEQ 96-well plate. Turning to the authors' computational methods: Because the immunoSEQ output held only junctional sequences and lacked quality scores, the filtering could not match the filtering applied to full-length reads. To assign V/J genes and CDR3, sequences were annotated using PyIR, a Python wrapper for IgBLAST v1.9, with IMGT germline references. Reads with weak V/J assignments (E-value above 1e-6), missing CDR3, stop codons, out-of-frame junctions, or ambiguous translated residues were removed. V3J clonotypes were defined by identical inferred V gene, J gene, and CDR3 amino acid sequence. Percentage overlap between repertoires was computed as shared unique clonotypes divided by the size of the smaller repertoire. Three approaches were used to assess repertoire richness: RTK rarefaction, the Chao1 estimator, and Recon v2.1 estimates of unobserved clonotypes. Generation probabilities were computed with OLGA for all TCRbeta clonotypes obtained by the gDNA method from several donors. Held by TCRdb, this immuneACCESS table contains in-frame sequences only and omits some clones. Under half of the omission traces to an unresolved V gene where checked; the cause of the rest is unknown. Clone size and V and J calls were adopted from that table, with D and trimming inferred from the DNA. Across this sample there are about 2.4 million clones, with more than 85% seen only once. Of the sample, around 0.4% falls within the top ten clones.

The donors were healthy, HIV-negative adults with no recently reported acute infections or vaccinations. Only Caucasian adults living in Nashville, Tennessee, USA were represented among the donors. CD4+ T cells were enriched through magnetic negative selection, after which naive cells were positively selected on CD45RA and the remaining negative fraction served as the memory subset. Blood was obtained by leukapheresis, after which PBMCs were separated by Ficoll-Histopaque density gradient centrifugation and cryopreserved in liquid nitrogen vapor phase. Analytical flow cytometry was used to check the purity and quantity of every magnetically sorted T cell population. Each sorted fraction had its genomic DNA isolated and then quantified by UV absorbance on a Nanodrop 2000c. Overall study results and their limits: The genetic and exposure-history diversity represented was limited by the small number of donors. Higher generation probabilities were observed for clonotypes shared by all four sorted-subset donors than for non-shared clonotypes. About 5% of naive CD4, 3.5% of naive CD8, 2.3% of memory CD4, and roughly 0.4% of memory CD8 clonotypes were shared across a few donors. Naive subsets generally had larger estimated clonotype richness than memory subsets did. Based on pairwise subsampling, the degree of clonotype sharing among donors was expected to be affected by sequencing depth. Only blood was sampled, and tissue TCR repertoires likely differ from those in blood. Rarefaction of sorted-subset datasets indicated incomplete sequencing despite the large sequencing depth.

This receptor was obtained from a man between 18 and 29 years old in good health. Some clones in this sample may be carry-over from other donors' samples. Sequenced input: naive CD4+ T cells from PBMCs. Sample cell subset or site, as interpreted from the label and publication: CD45RA+ positively selected. The rearranged segments are TRBV5-5 and TRBJ1-2; tentative D gene TRBD1, with 5 bases matching. The CDR3 amino acid sequence is: CASSWDLSGYTF. The DNA is as follows: TGTGCCAGCAGCTGGGACCTGTCTGGCTACACCTTC.